This T cell receptor (beta chain) was obtained from a study of post-analysis software for immune sequencing data. Study overall: Recorded subtypes: relapsing-remitting, secondary progressive, progressive-relapsing; some patients unannotated. General study points: Controls had lower frequencies than patients of about 5 TRBV segments, which included TRBV5-6, TRBV5-1 and TRBV20-1. In multiple sclerosis, normalized Chao1 diversity was significantly below that of controls.

The CDR3 is made up of 13 amino acids. V lost 3 bases and J lost 3, with 11 bases in between. Looked up from germline, CDR1 is SQVTM and CDR2 is ANQGSEA. As concerns this clonotype: Antigen: not known.

Unique molecular identifiers were built into the TCR beta cDNA libraries. The authors obtained roughly 0.5 million cDNA molecules from approximately 0.91 to 9.4 million T cells. TCRdb re-derived calls from the PCR reads in MiXCR, one entry per CDR3 protein. There are a few hundred thousand distinct CDR3 sequences in the sample; around 37% occur only once, and around an eighth lies in the top ten. The specimen was blood. This receptor was taken from a girl aged 5-17 years with multiple sclerosis. V and J are TRBV29-1 and TRBJ1-1; D is unclear. The CDR3 region is CSVDVGSYTEAFF. The CDR3 nucleotides read TGCAGCGTTGACGTGGGTTCCTACACTGAAGCTTTCTTT.